Each of the 13 T cell receptor beta chains below was sequenced from the same sample in a study of T cells after yellow fever vaccination (dated by TCRdb to the late 2010s). Libraries were constructed by 5' RACE. Sequencer: Illumina HiSeq 2500. TCRdb passed the public sequencing reads through fastp at Q25 and MiXCR, retaining productive beta sequences. Rows with a matching CDR3 protein are joined into one entry that keeps the most common DNA and genes. The sample table shows 450,000 to 650,000 distinct CDR3 sequences, and 20% to 25% are seen once. The biggest ten clones account for 16% of the sample. The sample's treatment or condition label, decoded: live attenuated yellow fever vaccine strain. Sequencing used PBMCs, obtained 21 days after the first yellow fever vaccination. These receptors were taken from a young man who received the YFV17D yellow fever vaccine.

This clonotype turned up a few times. V usage is TRBV9 and J usage is TRBJ2-5, with 7 bases aligning to TRBD2. Looked up from germline, CDR1 is SGDLS and CDR2 is YYNGEE. Germline trimming cut 6 bases from V and 3 bases from J; bases unmatched to any gene: 5. The CDR3 is 13 amino acids. CDR3 in amino acids: CASNPRGEETQYF. CDR3 sequence (DNA): TGTGCCAGCAACCCCCGGGGGGAAGAGACCCAGTACTTC.

This clonotype was seen a handful of times. The rearrangement joins TRBV5-1 to TRBJ2-7; a weak D match, TRBD2 (6 bases). Trimming removed 2 bases at V and 4 bases at J, with 16 bases between. The germline CDR1 and CDR2 sequences are SGHRS and YFSETQ. The CDR3 covers 15 residues. In DNA, the CDR3 is TGCGCCAGCAGCTTTTGGCCCGGAGGGAATTACGAGCAGTACTTC. Amino acids: CASSFWPGGNYEQYF. The whole variable domain, remainder taken from reference TRBV5-1 and TRBJ2-7, is KAGVTQTPRYLIKTRGQQVTLSCSPISGHRSVSWYQQTPGQGLQFLFEYFSETQRNKGNFPGRFSGRQFSNSRSEMNVSTLELGDSALYLCASSFWPGGNYEQYFGPGTRLTVT.

This clonotype was detected many times. The genes are TRBV5-6 and TRBJ2-1, with 11 bases lining up with TRBD2. CDR3 size: 16 residues. CDR1 and CDR2 from the germline V gene are SGHDT and YYEEEE. With 4 bases clipped from V and 0 bases from J, the junction kept 3 bases outside the gene matches. The CDR3, as DNA: TGTGCCAGCAGCCTAGGACTAGCGGGCTCCTACAATGAGCAGTTCTTC. This encodes CASSLGLAGSYNEQFF.

The genes are TRBV7-8 and TRBJ2-2; D tentatively reads TRBD1 or TRBD2 (5 bases each). Germline loops: CDR1 SGHVS, CDR2 FQNEAQ. V gave up 2 bases and J gave up 5 bases, with 15 bases separating them. The CDR3 is 16 residues long. Here the CDR3 reads CASSLQGPTMTGELFF. The CDR3 nucleotides are TGTGCCAGCAGCTTACAGGGACCTACCATGACCGGGGAGCTGTTTTTT.

This clonotype was counted a few times. The rearrangement uses TRBV5-1 and TRBJ2-2; D unresolved. V was clipped by 0 bases and J by 2 bases, with 8 bases between them. Per germline, CDR1 SGHRS and CDR2 YFSETQ. The CDR3 extends over 15 amino acids. DNA of the CDR3: TGCGCCAGCAGCTTGGCCGAGACAAACACCGGGGAGCTGTTTTTT. Translation gives CASSLAETNTGELFF.

The gene calls are TRBV27 and TRBJ2-3; 7 bases line up with TRBD2. Losses at the gene ends were 3 bases for V and 4 bases for J; bases not matched to a gene: 10. Germline V CDR1 and CDR2: MNHEY, SMNVEV (reference sequence). The CDR3 is made up of 16 amino acids. As DNA, the CDR3 is TGTGCCAGCAGTTTTCATCGGGGGGTCTCGGCAGATACGCAGTATTTT. It encodes CASSFHRGVSADTQYF.

The rearrangement uses TRBV5-1 and TRBJ1-4, with TRBD1 matching 9 bases. Per germline, CDR1 SGHRS and CDR2 YFSETQ. CDR3 size: 17 residues. V trimming: 4 bases; J trimming: 4 bases; junction bases outside the gene matches: 11. CDR3 protein: CASSLPGQGLYNEKLFF. The CDR3 nucleotides are TGCGCCAGCAGCCTGCCGGGACAGGGACTTTATAATGAAAAACTGTTTTTT.

Only a few counts were recorded for this clonotype. The chain employs TRBV29-1 and TRBJ2-3, with 9 bases that match TRBD2. J was trimmed by 0 bases and V by 4 bases; bases with no gene match: 8. Germline V gene lookup returns CDR1 SQVTM and CDR2 ANQGSEA. This CDR3 contains 16 residues. The CDR3 loop is CSVAPLAGPSTDTQYF. The CDR3 DNA sequence: TGCAGCGTTGCCCCCCTAGCGGGGCCTAGCACAGATACGCAGTATTTT.

The chain has TRBV12-3 or TRBV12-4 and TRBJ2-7, with D unresolved. The V and J ends lost 5 bases and 0 bases respectively, with 5 bases between them. This CDR3 contains 12 residues. CDR3 nucleotide sequence: TGTGCCAGCAGTCTACCCTCCTACGAGCAGTACTTC. It translates to CASSLPSYEQYF.

The genes are TRBV28 and TRBJ2-2; maybe TRBD2 (5 bases). The CDR3 loop spans 13 amino acids. The germline CDR1 and CDR2 sequences are MDHEN and SYDVKM. V lost 3 bases and J 6 bases, leaving 8 bases between the germline ends. Written as DNA, the CDR3 is TGTGCCAGCAGTTTGCGGGTCGCCGGGGAGCTGTTTTTT. Amino acid sequence: CASSLRVAGELFF.

The sample holds a few counts of this clonotype. The chain combines TRBV15 with TRBJ2-2; D may be TRBD2 (6 bases). The V end was cut by 0 bases, the J end by 1 base, with 9 bases between. Germline V lookup: CDR1 LNHNV, CDR2 YYDKDF (reference sequence). CDR3 length: 16 residues. The CDR3 loop reads CATSRDRGMNTGELFF. CDR3 DNA sequence: TGTGCCACCAGCAGAGATCGCGGGATGAACACCGGGGAGCTGTTTTTT.

The chain couples TRBV4-2 to TRBJ1-2; the D gene is possibly TRBD1 (5 bases). Trimming cost V 3 bases and J 0 bases, with 17 bases left between them. The CDR3 covers 17 residues. Germline-derived CDR1 and CDR2 are LGHNA and YNFKEQ. CDR3 residues: CASSQGYRQDSNYGYTF. The CDR3 DNA reads as TGTGCCAGCAGCCAGGGGTACAGGCAGGACTCTAACTATGGCTACACCTTC.

In its sample, this clonotype was seen a few times. This chain connects TRBV7-2 to TRBJ2-2, with 9 bases matching TRBD1. CDR1 and CDR2 (germline): SGHTA, FQGNSA. The CDR3 is made up of 12 amino acids. Trimming took 3 bases from V and 13 from J; bases not matched to a gene: 3. The CDR3 loop is CASSFDRGSLFF. The DNA of the CDR3 is TGTGCCAGCAGCTTTGACAGGGGGTCGCTGTTTTTT. Full variable domain (missing parts from reference TRBV7-2 and TRBJ2-2): GAGVSQSPSNKVTEKGKDVELRCDPISGHTALYWYRQSLGQGLEFLIYFQGNSAPDKSGLPSDRFSAERTGGSVSTLTIQRTQQEDSAVYLCASSFDRGSLFFGEGSRLTVL.